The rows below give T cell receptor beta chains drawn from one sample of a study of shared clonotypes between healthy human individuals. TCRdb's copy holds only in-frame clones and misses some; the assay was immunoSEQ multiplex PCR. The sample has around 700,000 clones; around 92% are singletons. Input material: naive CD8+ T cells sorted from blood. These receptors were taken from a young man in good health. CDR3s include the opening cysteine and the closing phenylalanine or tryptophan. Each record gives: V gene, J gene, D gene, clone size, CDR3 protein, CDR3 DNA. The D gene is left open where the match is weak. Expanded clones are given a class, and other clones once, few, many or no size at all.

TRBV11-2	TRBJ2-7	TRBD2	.	CASSLPTSDYEQYF	TGTGCCAGCAGCTTACCTACTAGCGACTACGAGCAGTACTTC
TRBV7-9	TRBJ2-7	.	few	CASSLSSYEQYF	TGTGCCAGCAGCTTATCCTCCTACGAGCAGTACTTC
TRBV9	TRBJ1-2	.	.	CASSVGSRGYGYTF	TGTGCCAGCAGCGTAGGAAGTCGGGGGTATGGCTACACCTTC
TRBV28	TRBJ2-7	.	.	CASSLLAGNSYEQYF	TGTGCCAGCAGTTTACTGGCAGGGAATTCCTACGAGCAGTACTTC
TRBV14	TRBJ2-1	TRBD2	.	CASSQVLAGAAYNEQFF	TGTGCCAGCAGCCAAGTTCTAGCGGGAGCCGCCTACAATGAGCAGTTCTTC
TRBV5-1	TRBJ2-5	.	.	CASSLGGEQTQYF	TGCGCCAGCAGCTTGGGCGGGGAGCAGACCCAGTACTTC
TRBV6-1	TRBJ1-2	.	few	CASSEVGSYGYTF	TGTGCCAGCAGTGAAGTGGGTAGCTATGGCTACACCTTC
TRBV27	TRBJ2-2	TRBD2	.	CASTLSSGSTGELFF	TGTGCCAGCACCCTCTCCAGCGGGAGCACCGGGGAGCTGTTTTTT
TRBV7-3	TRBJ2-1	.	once	CASSYPRDSTEGSYNEQFF	TGTGCCAGCAGCTACCCTCGGGACTCAACCGAAGGGTCCTACAATGAGCAGTTCTTC
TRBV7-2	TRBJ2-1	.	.	CASSLRTGGFF	TGTGCCAGCAGCCTCCGGACTGGGGGGTTCTTC
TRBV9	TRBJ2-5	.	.	CASSVDGETQYF	TGTGCCAGCAGCGTAGACGGAGAGACCCAGTACTTC
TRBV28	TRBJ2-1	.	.	CASSSSALTSYNEQFF	TGTGCCAGCAGTTCTTCAGCTCTAACCTCCTACAATGAGCAGTTCTTC
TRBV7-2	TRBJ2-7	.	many	CASSYPGYEQYF	TGTGCCAGCAGCTATCCGGGCTACGAGCAGTACTTC
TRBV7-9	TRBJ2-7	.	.	CASSLEGGGDEQYF	TGTGCCAGCAGCTTAGAGGGAGGGGGTGACGAGCAGTACTTC
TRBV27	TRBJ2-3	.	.	CASSLNRGSTDTQYF	TGTGCCAGCAGTCTCAACCGGGGCAGCACAGATACGCAGTATTTT
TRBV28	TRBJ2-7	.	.	CASRFRVFGGLYEQYF	TGTGCCAGCAGATTTAGGGTGTTCGGTGGGTTGTACGAGCAGTACTTC
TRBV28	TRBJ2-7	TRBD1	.	CASSLGGGTGSSYEQYF	TGTGCCAGCAGTTTAGGTGGGGGGACAGGGAGCTCCTACGAGCAGTACTTC
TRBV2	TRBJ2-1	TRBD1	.	CASSSRRDREGNEQFF	TGTGCCAGCAGTTCCCGCCGGGACAGGGAGGGGAATGAGCAGTTCTTC
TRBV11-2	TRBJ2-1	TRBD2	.	CASSLPLAGSNEQFF	TGTGCCAGCAGCTTACCGCTAGCGGGATCTAATGAGCAGTTCTTC
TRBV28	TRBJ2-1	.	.	CATNIARYNEQFF	TGTGCCACCAACATAGCGAGATACAATGAGCAGTTCTTC
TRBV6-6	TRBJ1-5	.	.	CASSYGRQVSNQPQHF	TGTGCCAGCAGTTACGGTAGACAGGTTAGCAATCAGCCCCAGCATTTT
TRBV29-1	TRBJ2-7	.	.	CSVLVGDSSYEQYF	TGCAGCGTTCTGGTTGGTGACAGCTCCTACGAGCAGTACTTC
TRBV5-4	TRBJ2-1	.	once	CASSLAGSGVDEQFF	TGTGCCAGCAGCTTGGCGGGGAGTGGGGTTGATGAGCAGTTCTTC
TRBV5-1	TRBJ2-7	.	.	CASTFLSGSPADEQYF	TGCGCCAGCACTTTCCTGTCCGGGTCGCCGGCCGACGAGCAGTACTTC
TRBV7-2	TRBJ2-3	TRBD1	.	CASSSGQGFDTQYF	TGTGCCAGCAGCTCGGGACAGGGTTTCGATACGCAGTATTTT
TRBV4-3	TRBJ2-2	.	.	CASSPKLLGSTGELFF	TGCGCCAGCAGCCCTAAACTGTTAGGATCCACCGGGGAGCTGTTTTTT
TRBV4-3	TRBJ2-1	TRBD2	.	CASSQDPGGNEQFF	TGCGCCAGCAGCCAAGATCCGGGGGGCAATGAGCAGTTCTTC
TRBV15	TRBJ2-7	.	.	CATSNSGSSYEQYF	TGTGCCACCAGCAATAGCGGTAGCTCCTACGAGCAGTACTTC
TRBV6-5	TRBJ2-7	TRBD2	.	CASSYSASGRIHEQYF	TGTGCCAGCAGTTACTCTGCGAGCGGGAGGATCCACGAGCAGTACTTC
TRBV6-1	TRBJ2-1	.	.	CATCGRDNEQFF	TGTGCCACCTGCGGAAGGGACAATGAGCAGTTCTTC
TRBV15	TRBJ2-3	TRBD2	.	CATSREGTSGRRYF	TGTGCCACCAGCAGAGAGGGGACTAGCGGACGCAGGTATTTT
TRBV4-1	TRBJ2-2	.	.	CASSHRGVGTGELFF	TGCGCCAGCAGCCACCGCGGGGTCGGCACCGGGGAGCTGTTTTTT
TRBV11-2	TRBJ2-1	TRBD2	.	CASSLLAGGKLNEQFF	TGTGCCAGCAGCTTATTAGCGGGAGGTAAATTGAATGAGCAGTTCTTC
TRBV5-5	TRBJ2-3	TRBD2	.	CASSLVASGRLSTDTQYF	TGTGCCAGCAGCTTGGTGGCTAGCGGGAGGCTTAGCACAGATACGCAGTATTTT
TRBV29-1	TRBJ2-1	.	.	CSVEEGGGGNEQFF	TGCAGCGTTGAAGAGGGGGGGGGCGGCAATGAGCAGTTCTTC
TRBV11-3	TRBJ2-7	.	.	CASSLDREGGSYEQYF	TGTGCCAGCAGCTTAGACCGCGAAGGAGGCTCGTACGAGCAGTACTTC
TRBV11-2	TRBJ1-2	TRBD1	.	CASTRTGGYAHGYTF	TGTGCCAGCACCCGGACAGGGGGTTATGCCCATGGCTACACCTTC
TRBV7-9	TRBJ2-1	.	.	CASSLPGGEGQFF	TGTGCCAGCAGCTTACCTGGGGGAGAGGGGCAGTTCTTC
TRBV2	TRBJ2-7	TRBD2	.	CASSEEGLAYDEQYF	TGTGCCAGCAGTGAAGAGGGACTAGCGTATGACGAGCAGTACTTC
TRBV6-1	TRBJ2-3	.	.	CASSEEAGKGEDTQYF	TGTGCCAGCAGTGAAGAGGCAGGGAAGGGTGAAGATACGCAGTATTTT
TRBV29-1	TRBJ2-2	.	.	CSVVAPHTGELFF	TGCAGCGTTGTAGCCCCTCACACCGGGGAGCTGTTTTTT
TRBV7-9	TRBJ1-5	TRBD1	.	CASSMGQGIQPQHF	TGTGCCAGCAGCATGGGACAGGGTATCCAGCCCCAGCATTTT
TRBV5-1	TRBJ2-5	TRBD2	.	CASSFLADFQETQYF	TGCGCCAGCAGCTTTCTAGCGGACTTCCAAGAGACCCAGTACTTC
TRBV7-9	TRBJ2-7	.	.	CASSSPPRQSSYEQYF	TGTGCCAGCAGCTCCCCCCCACGTCAGAGCTCCTACGAGCAGTACTTC
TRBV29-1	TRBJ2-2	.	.	CSVEAQGRTGELFF	TGCAGCGTTGAGGCCCAGGGAAGGACCGGGGAGCTGTTTTTT
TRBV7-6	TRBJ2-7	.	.	CASSLAAVGEQYF	TGTGCCAGCAGCTTAGCGGCAGTCGGGGAGCAGTACTTC
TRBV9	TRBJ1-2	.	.	CASSAGGAPTIGYTF	TGTGCCAGCAGCGCGGGTGGGGCCCCAACAATCGGCTACACCTTC
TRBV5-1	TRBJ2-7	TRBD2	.	CASRPDLGLNYEQYF	TGCGCCAGCAGACCGGATCTGGGACTAAACTACGAGCAGTACTTC
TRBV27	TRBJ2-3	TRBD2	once	CASSSPTFLAASTDTQYF	TGTGCCAGCAGTTCCCCCACTTTTCTAGCGGCTAGCACAGATACGCAGTATTTT
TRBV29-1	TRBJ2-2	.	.	CSVDIGAGELFF	TGCAGCGTTGATATCGGGGCCGGGGAGCTGTTTTTT
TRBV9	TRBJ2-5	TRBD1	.	CASSTGQGGETQYF	TGTGCCAGCAGCACCGGACAGGGAGGCGAGACCCAGTACTTC
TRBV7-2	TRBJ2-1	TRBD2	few	CASSSGPGTSGHSYNEQFF	TGTGCCAGCAGCTCCGGTCCCGGGACTAGCGGGCACTCCTACAATGAGCAGTTCTTC
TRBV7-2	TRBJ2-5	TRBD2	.	CASTPLLAQETQYF	TGTGCCAGCACCCCGCTACTAGCGCAAGAGACCCAGTACTTC
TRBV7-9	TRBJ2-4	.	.	CASSLDLRGAQDIQYF	TGTGCCAGCAGCTTAGACCTCCGGGGGGCGCAGGACATTCAGTACTTC
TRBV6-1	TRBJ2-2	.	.	CASEATPNTGELFF	TGTGCCAGCGAAGCCACCCCGAACACCGGGGAGCTGTTTTTT
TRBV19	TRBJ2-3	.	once	CASSLTSTDTQYF	TGTGCCAGTAGTTTGACTAGCACAGATACGCAGTATTTT
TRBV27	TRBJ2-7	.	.	CASSSVAGGGYEQYF	TGTGCCAGCAGTTCCGTGGCTGGTGGGGGATACGAGCAGTACTTC
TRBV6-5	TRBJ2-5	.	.	CASWGGWGETQYF	TGTGCCAGTTGGGGTGGATGGGGTGAGACCCAGTACTTC
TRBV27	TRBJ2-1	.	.	CAGSLIKQVVSYNEQFF	TGTGCCGGCAGCCTGATCAAGCAGGTAGTCTCCTACAATGAGCAGTTCTTC
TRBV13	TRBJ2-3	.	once	CASSLSGDTQYF	TGTGCCAGCAGCTTATCGGGAGATACGCAGTATTTT